These 6 T cell receptor beta chains originate from one sample sequenced in a study of T cells expressing NK-cell markers (dated by TCRdb to the early 2020s). Receptors were amplified or captured by 5' RACE. Data came from an Illumina HiSeq 2000. Reads reprocessed by TCRdb are summarized as one entry per CDR3 protein sequence, and DNA is absent. This sample's table contains approximately 420,000 distinct CDR3 sequences. About 10% of the sample rests with the top ten. Sequencing was performed on blood T cells: a sorted CD56 or NKG2C T cell subset, CD4+ or CD8+ T cells, or bulk PBMC T cells (not recorded which). These receptors originate from a woman between 50 and 59 years old in good health. Donor details come from another sample of the same person, matched by shared clones.

The V and J genes are TRBV12-5 and TRBJ1-2. CDR1 is LGHNT, CDR2 FRNRAP, per germline. The CDR3 is 13 residues long. The CDR3: CASGLPGRDGYTF.

The rearrangement links TRBV11-2 to TRBJ2-1; the TCRdb call, TRBD1, lacks DNA for checking. The CDR3 has 16 residues. The germline V gene encodes CDR1 SGHAT and CDR2 FQNNGV. The chain's CDR3 is CASRKLGVLNDNEQFF. The full variable domain, completed using reference TRBV11-2 and TRBJ2-1, is EAGVAQSPRYKIIEKRQSVAFWCNPISGHATLYWYQQILGQGPKLLIQFQNNGVVDDSQLPKDRFSAERLKGVDSTLKIQPAKLEDSAVYLCASRKLGVLNDNEQFFGPGTRLTVL.

V and J are TRBV5-1 and TRBJ2-2; TCRdb gives TRBD1 as the D gene, but with no DNA this cannot be confirmed. Germline V lookup: CDR1 SGHRS, CDR2 YFSETQ. The CDR3 runs to 16 residues. The CDR3 protein is CASSLGTGWNTGELFF.

The CDR3 region is CSAREIAGAIAETQYF. The J gene is TRBJ2-5, the V gene TRBV20-1; TCRdb names TRBD2, which stays unverified in the absence of DNA. Germline V lookup: CDR1 DFQATT, CDR2 SNEGSKA (reference sequence). The CDR3 length is 16 residues.

The V call is TRBV3-1, the J call TRBJ2-3; the TCRdb call, TRBD1, lacks DNA for checking. Germline CDR1 reads LGHDT; CDR2 reads YNNKEL (reference sequence). The CDR3 is made up of 16 amino acids. The CDR3 protein is CASSQRRSGLTDTQYF.

The chain is built from TRBV13 and TRBJ2-5; the D call from TCRdb, TRBD1, cannot be confirmed without DNA. The CDR3 consists of 15 residues. CDR1 is PRHDT, CDR2 FYEKMQ, per germline (reference sequence). The CDR3 spells CASSNGTDEQETQYF.